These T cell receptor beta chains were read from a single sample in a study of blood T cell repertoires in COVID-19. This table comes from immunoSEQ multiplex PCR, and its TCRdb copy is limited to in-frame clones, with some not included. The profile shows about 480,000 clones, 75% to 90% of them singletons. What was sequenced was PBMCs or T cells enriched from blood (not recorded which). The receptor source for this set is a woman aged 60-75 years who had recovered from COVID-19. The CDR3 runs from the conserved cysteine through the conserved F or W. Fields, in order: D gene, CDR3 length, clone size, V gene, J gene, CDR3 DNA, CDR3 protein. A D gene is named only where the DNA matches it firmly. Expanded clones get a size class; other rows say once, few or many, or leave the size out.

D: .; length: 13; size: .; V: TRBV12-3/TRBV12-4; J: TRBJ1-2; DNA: TGTGCCAGCAGTTTTGCGGGGGTCTATGGCTACACCTTC; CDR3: CASSFAGVYGYTF
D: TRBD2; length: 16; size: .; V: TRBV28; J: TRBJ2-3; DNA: TGTGCCAGCAGTTCCCCTAGCGGGGGGACCACAGATACGCAGTATTTT; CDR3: CASSSPSGGTTDTQYF
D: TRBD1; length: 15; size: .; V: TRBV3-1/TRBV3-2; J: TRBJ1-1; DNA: TGTGCCAGCAGCCTGGGGACAGCTATGAACACTGAAGCTTTCTTT; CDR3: CASSLGTAMNTEAFF
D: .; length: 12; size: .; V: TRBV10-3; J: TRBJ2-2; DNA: TGTGCCATCAGACAGAACACCGGGGAGCTGTTTTTT; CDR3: CAIRQNTGELFF
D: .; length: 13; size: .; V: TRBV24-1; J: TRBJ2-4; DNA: TGTGCCACCACTCTAGTTCCCAAAAACATTCAGTACTTC; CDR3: CATTLVPKNIQYF
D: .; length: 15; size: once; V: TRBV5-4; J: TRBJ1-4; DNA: TGTGCCAGCAGTAGCAGGGCGGGGGGTAATGAAAAACTGTTTTTT; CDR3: CASSSRAGGNEKLFF
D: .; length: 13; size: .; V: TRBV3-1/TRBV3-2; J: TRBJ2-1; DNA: TGTGCCAGCAGCCAGTGGCAGGCTGGCGAGCAGTTCTTC; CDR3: CASSQWQAGEQFF
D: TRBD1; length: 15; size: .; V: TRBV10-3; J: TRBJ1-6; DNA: TGTGCCATCAGCGGGACAGGGGGTTTAGGCTCACCCCTCCACTTT; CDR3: CAISGTGGLGSPLHF
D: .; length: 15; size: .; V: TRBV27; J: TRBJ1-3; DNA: TGTGCCAGCAGTTTATGGGGCCGTCCTGGAAACACCATATATTTT; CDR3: CASSLWGRPGNTIYF
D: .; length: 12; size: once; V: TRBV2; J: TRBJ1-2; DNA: TGTGCCAGCAGTCGAACAGCCTATGGCTACACCTTC; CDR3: CASSRTAYGYTF
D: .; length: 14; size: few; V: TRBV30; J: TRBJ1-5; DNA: TGTGCCTGGAGTGCGCAAGGAGGCAATCAGCCCCAGCATTTT; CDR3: CAWSAQGGNQPQHF
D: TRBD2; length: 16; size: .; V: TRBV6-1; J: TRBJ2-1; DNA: TGTGCCAGCAGTGACCCGGGACTAGTGGGTTTCTATGAGCAGTTCTTC; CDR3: CASSDPGLVGFYEQFF
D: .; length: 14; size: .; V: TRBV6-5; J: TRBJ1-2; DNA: TGTGCCAGCAGTTACGGGGGGGAAAGCTATGGCTACACCTTC; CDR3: CASSYGGESYGYTF
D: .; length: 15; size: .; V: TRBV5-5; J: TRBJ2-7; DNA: TGTGCCAGCAGCTTGGCGGGGAGGAGCTCCTACGAGCAGTACTTC; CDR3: CASSLAGRSSYEQYF
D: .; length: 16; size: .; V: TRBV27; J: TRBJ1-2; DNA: TGTGCCAGCAGGAGTTTCCGGGAGTCAGCGAGGGGTGGCTACACCTTC; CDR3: CASRSFRESARGGYTF
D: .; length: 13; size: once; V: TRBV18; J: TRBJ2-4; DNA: TGTGCCAGCTCACCACAGGGAGGAAACATTCAGTACTTC; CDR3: CASSPQGGNIQYF
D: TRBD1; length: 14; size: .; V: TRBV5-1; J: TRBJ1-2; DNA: TGCGCCAGCAGCTTGGTGGGACAGGTTTATGGCTACACCTTC; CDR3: CASSLVGQVYGYTF
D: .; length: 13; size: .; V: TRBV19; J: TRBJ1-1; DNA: TGTGCCAGTAGTATTGCGGGGTCCACTGAAGCTTTCTTT; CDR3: CASSIAGSTEAFF
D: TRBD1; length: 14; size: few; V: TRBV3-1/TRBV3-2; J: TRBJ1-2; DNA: TGTGCCAGCAATCCCGGACAGGGGAGCTATGGCTACACCTTC; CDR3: CASNPGQGSYGYTF
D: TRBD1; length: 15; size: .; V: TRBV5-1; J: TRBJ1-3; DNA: TGCGCCAGCAGCATATCGACAGGGGCTGGAAACACCATATATTTT; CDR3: CASSISTGAGNTIYF
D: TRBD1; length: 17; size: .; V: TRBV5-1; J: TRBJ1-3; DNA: TGCGCCAGCAGCTTGGGACAGGGTTATTTCTCTGGAAACACCATATATTTT; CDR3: CASSLGQGYFSGNTIYF
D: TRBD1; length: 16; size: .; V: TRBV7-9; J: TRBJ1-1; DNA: TGTGCCAGCAGCTTAGGGGGACAGGGGGTTAGCGCTGAAGCTTTCTTT; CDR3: CASSLGGQGVSAEAFF
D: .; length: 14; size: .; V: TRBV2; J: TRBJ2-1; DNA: TGTGCCAGCAGCGATAGGGGGGGGGTCAATGAGCAGTTCTTC; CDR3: CASSDRGGVNEQFF
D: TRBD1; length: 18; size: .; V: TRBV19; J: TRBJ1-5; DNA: TGTGCCAGTAGTTCAGCCTTGAGGGGGCGCCTAAGCAATCAGCCCCAGCATTTT; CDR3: CASSSALRGRLSNQPQHF
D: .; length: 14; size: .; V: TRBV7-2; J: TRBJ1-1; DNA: TGTGCCAGCAGCTTAGTTGGGGGGGTCACTGAAGCTTTCTTT; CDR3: CASSLVGGVTEAFF
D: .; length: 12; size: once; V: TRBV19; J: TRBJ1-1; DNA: TGTGCCAGTAGTACCCGGAACACTGAAGCTTTCTTT; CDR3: CASSTRNTEAFF
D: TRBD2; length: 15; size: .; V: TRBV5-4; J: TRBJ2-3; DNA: TGTGCCAGCAGCTTTCCTAGCGGGGGTCAAGATACGCAGTATTTT; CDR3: CASSFPSGGQDTQYF
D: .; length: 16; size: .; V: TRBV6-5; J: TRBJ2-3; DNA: TGTGCCAGCAGTTACTCGTCCGGTGGTAGCACAGATACGCAGTATTTT; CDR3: CASSYSSGGSTDTQYF
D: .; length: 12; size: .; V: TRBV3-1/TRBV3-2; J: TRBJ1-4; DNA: TGTGCCAGCAGCACCGACGGAGAGGGACTGTTTTTT; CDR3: CASSTDGEGLFF
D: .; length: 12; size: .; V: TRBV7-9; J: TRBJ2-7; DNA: TGTGCCAGCAGCCCCTCGCGGGACGAGCAGTACTTC; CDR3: CASSPSRDEQYF
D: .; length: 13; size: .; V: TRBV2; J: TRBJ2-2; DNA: TGTGCCACCAGGGACTTGAACACCGGGGAGCTGTTTTTT; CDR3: CATRDLNTGELFF
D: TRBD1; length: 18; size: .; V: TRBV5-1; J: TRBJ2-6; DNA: TGCGCCAGCAGCTTGAATCCGCAGGGGGCAGCGGGGGCCAACGTCCTGACTTTC; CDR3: CASSLNPQGAAGANVLTF
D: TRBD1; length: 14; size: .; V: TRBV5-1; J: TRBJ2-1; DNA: TGCGCCAGCAGCGAATTCGACAGGGCGAATGAGCAGTTCTTC; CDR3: CASSEFDRANEQFF
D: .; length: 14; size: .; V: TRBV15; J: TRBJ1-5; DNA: TGTGCCACCAGCCCTGGCGGGGATTATCAGCCCCAGCATTTT; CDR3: CATSPGGDYQPQHF
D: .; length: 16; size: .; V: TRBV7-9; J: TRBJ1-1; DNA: TGTGCCAGCAGCTCAGAAAGAACAGGTTTGAACACTGAAGCTTTCTTT; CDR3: CASSSERTGLNTEAFF
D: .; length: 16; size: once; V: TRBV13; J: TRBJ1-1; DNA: TGTGCCAGCAGCTTAGTTCAGGGGAGTTTTAACACTGAAGCTTTCTTT; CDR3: CASSLVQGSFNTEAFF
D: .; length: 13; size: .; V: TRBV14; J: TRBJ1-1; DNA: TGTGCCAGCAGCCAAGGACATAACACTGAAGCTTTCTTT; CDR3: CASSQGHNTEAFF